The 26 T cell receptor beta chains in this list originate from one sample, sequenced in a study of response to subunit inactivated influenza vaccine. TCRdb recomputed calls from the RT-PCR reads with MiXCR, one row per CDR3 protein. The top ten clones hold approximately 11% of a sample with hundreds of thousands of distinct CDR3 sequences, around 11% of them seen once. In addition, the sample was reused for a study of T cells expressing NK-cell markers. That paper notes: The TCR beta cDNA came from 5'RACE template switching with UMIs.

Sequences were derived from PBMCs from blood, sampled on the day of vaccination. The receptors originated from a man aged 50-60 years who received an inactivated influenza vaccine.

A few counts support this clonotype. J is TRBJ2-5 and V is TRBV11-2; D is ambiguous. CDR1 SGHAT and CDR2 FQNNGV come from the germline V gene. V was pared by 0 bases and J by 5 bases, with 19 bases between. The CDR3 has 17 residues. The CDR3 loop reads CASSLDLGVDRGETQYF. The CDR3, as DNA: TGTGCCAGCAGCTTAGATCTGGGCGTTGACCGCGGTGAGACCCAGTACTTC.

The rearrangement links TRBV10-3 to TRBJ2-5; D is ambiguous. CDR1 is ENHRY, CDR2 SYGVKD, per germline. With 4 bases removed from V and 3 bases from J, the gap between germline ends came to 6 bases. This CDR3 contains 12 residues. The CDR3 spells CAISGTEETQYF. The CDR3 bases are TGTGCCATCAGTGGGACGGAAGAGACCCAGTACTTC.

This clonotype was recorded at least ten times. The V call is TRBV19, the J call TRBJ2-7, with TRBD2 matching 8 bases. V was clipped by 5 bases and J by 3 bases; unmatched bases: 6. The CDR3 has 14 residues. From germline, CDR1 is LNHDA and CDR2 SQIVND (reference sequence). CDR3 in amino acids: CASSVAGGRYEQYF. The DNA of the CDR3 is TGTGCCAGTAGTGTGGCGGGGGGCCGCTACGAGCAGTACTTC.

This clonotype was seen only a few times. The J gene is TRBJ2-3, the V gene TRBV7-2; 9 bases line up with TRBD1. Trimming took 3 bases from V and 6 from J; bases not matched to a gene: 7. Germline CDR1 and CDR2: SGHTA and FQGNSA. The CDR3 length is 15 residues. CDR3 residues: CASSFLHRGRDTQYF. The CDR3 bases are TGTGCCAGCAGCTTCCTTCACAGGGGGCGCGATACGCAGTATTTT.

The rearrangement joins TRBV6-4 to TRBJ1-2; tentatively, D is TRBD1 (5 bases). Deletions cut 2 bases from V and 5 bases from J, with 15 bases between. This CDR3 has 15 residues. Germline CDR1 is MRHNA and CDR2 is SNTAGT. The CDR3 region is CASSDDGGVLYGYTF. The CDR3 region has the DNA TGTGCCAGCAGTGACGACGGGGGAGTGCTTTATGGCTACACCTTC.

This clonotype was seen more than once but under ten times. The chain recombines TRBV2 with TRBJ2-5; D may correspond to TRBD1 or TRBD2 (5 bases each). This CDR3 region has 18 residues. In germline, CDR1 is SNHLY, CDR2 FYNNEI. The V gene lost 7 bases and the J gene lost 4 bases, with 28 bases spanning the gap. The CDR3 bases are TGTGCCAGCATGGGGACGGATGGGAATATCAATGTAAGAGAGACCCAGTACTTC. Amino acids: CASMGTDGNINVRETQYF.

This clonotype was picked up a small number of times. The gene calls are TRBV7-9 and TRBJ1-4; no firm D call. V was clipped by 0 bases and J by 4 bases, with 6 bases between them. Germline V gives CDR1 SEHNR, CDR2 FQNEAQ (reference sequence). The CDR3 consists of 14 residues. CDR3 sequence: CASSLAVDNEKLFF. In nucleotides, the CDR3 is TGTGCCAGCAGCTTAGCGGTGGATAATGAAAAACTGTTTTTT.

Worth noting for this clonotype: A read error may produce the germline difference seen at one junction end. This rearrangement joins TRBV28 to TRBJ2-1; maybe TRBD2 (6 bases). Germline CDR1 reads MDHEN; CDR2 reads SYDVKM. The CDR3 covers 15 residues. CDR3 in amino acids: CASHLGRGYYTEQFF. The CDR3 DNA is TGTGCCAGCCACTTGGGGCGGGGATACTACACTGAGCAGTTCTTC.

This clonotype appeared many times. The CDR3 reads CASSGGHSSTEAFF. As DNA, the CDR3 is TGCGCCAGCAGCGGGGGACATTCAAGCACTGAAGCTTTCTTT. The rearrangement uses TRBV5-1 and TRBJ1-1; maybe TRBD1 (6 bases). Trimming took 4 bases from V and 4 from J, leaving 14 bases between them. Germline assignment: CDR1 SGHRS and CDR2 YFSETQ. The CDR3 is made up of 14 amino acids. The full variable domain, rest sourced from reference TRBV5-1 and TRBJ1-1, is KAGVTQTPRYLIKTRGQQVTLSCSPISGHRSVSWYQQTPGQGLQFLFEYFSETQRNKGNFPGRFSGRQFSNSRSEMNVSTLELGDSALYLCASSGGHSSTEAFFGQGTRLTVV.

This clonotype was observed a handful of times. This chain links TRBV3-1 with TRBJ1-5; D not certain. This CDR3 spans 13 amino acids. V was shortened by 3 bases and J by 7 bases, with 10 bases between the two germline ends. From germline, CDR1 is LGHDT and CDR2 YNNKEL (reference sequence). The CDR3 sequence: CASSHQTEQPQHF. The CDR3 region has the DNA TGTGCCAGCAGCCACCAGACGGAACAGCCCCAGCATTTT.

Ten or more counts support this clonotype. The V gene is TRBV25-1, the J gene TRBJ2-7; a weak D match, TRBD2 (6 bases). The CDR3 is made up of 12 amino acids. V lost 8 bases, J lost 0 bases, and 8 bases lay in between. Germline values: CDR1 MGHDK, CDR2 SYGVNS. CDR3 amino acids: CASAGSSYEQYF. The DNA of the CDR3 is TGTGCCAGCGCCGGGAGCTCCTACGAGCAGTACTTC.

The CDR3: CASSLALAAMADTQYF. The CDR3 nucleotides read TGCGCCAGCAGCTTGGCACTAGCGGCGATGGCCGATACGCAGTATTTT. V and J are TRBV5-1 and TRBJ2-3, with 8 nucleotides matching TRBD2. Germline lookup yields CDR1 SGHRS and CDR2 YFSETQ. The CDR3 totals 16 residues. The junction had 9 bases not matched to a gene; V was cut back by 0 bases and J by 6 bases.

This clonotype has only a few counts. Here the CDR3 DNA reads TGCGCCAGCAGCTGGACTAGCGGGGAATCCTACGAGCAGTACTTC. This gives the protein CASSWTSGESYEQYF. The chain recombines TRBV5-1 with TRBJ2-7, with 12 nucleotides matching TRBD2. Germline values: CDR1 SGHRS, CDR2 YFSETQ. The J segment lost 1 base and the V segment lost 3 bases, leaving 2 bases of the junction unmatched. The CDR3 is 15 amino acids.

This chain links TRBV11-2 with TRBJ2-2; 15 nucleotides match TRBD2. Trimming at V came to 1 base and at J to 3 bases, leaving 12 bases not matched to a gene. Germline-derived CDR1 and CDR2 are SGHAT and FQNNGV. This CDR3 is 21 amino acids long. The CDR3 reads CASSLGTTGLAGGADTGELFF. The CDR3 nucleotides are TGTGCCAGCAGCTTAGGAACCACAGGACTAGCGGGAGGGGCGGACACCGGGGAGCTGTTTTTT.

This clonotype was found many times. V and J are TRBV5-1 and TRBJ2-7; 11 positions match TRBD2. The CDR3 extends over 16 amino acids. Germline trimming cut 1 base from V and 4 bases from J; bases unmatched to any gene: 7. Germline V CDR1 and CDR2: SGHRS, YFSETQ. The CDR3 nucleotides are TGCGCCAGCAGCTTGATTAGCGGGAGGGCCGGGTACGAGCAGTACTTC. Translating it yields CASSLISGRAGYEQYF.

This clonotype appeared a few times. The gene calls are TRBV14 and TRBJ2-1, with TRBD2 matching 9 bases. The V and J ends lost 4 bases and 5 bases, in that order; junction bases with no gene match: 3. This CDR3 is 14 amino acids long. CDR1 is SGHDN, CDR2 FVKESK, per germline. CDR3 region: CASSPRLADNEQFF. The DNA of the CDR3 is TGTGCCAGCAGCCCGAGACTAGCGGACAATGAGCAGTTCTTC.

The chain is built from TRBV11-2 and TRBJ2-5; D gene unclear. CDR1 is SGHAT and CDR2 is FQNNGV in the germline V gene. V was clipped by 1 base and J by 4 bases, with 16 bases between them. The CDR3 runs to 16 residues. This CDR3 reads CASSLVHRLVPETQYF. CDR3 nucleotide sequence: TGTGCCAGCAGCTTAGTCCATCGGCTAGTCCCAGAGACCCAGTACTTC.

The V and J genes are TRBV4-1 and TRBJ2-3, with D possibly being TRBD2 (6 bases). The CDR3 length is 16 residues. The germline gives CDR1 MGHRA, CDR2 YSYEKL. With 4 bases removed from V and 0 bases from J, the gap between germline ends came to 14 bases. CDR3 nucleotide sequence: TGCGCCAGCAGCCGAATTTCCGGGACTAGCACAGATACGCAGTATTTT. Protein sequence: CASSRISGTSTDTQYF.

The chain has TRBV29-1 and TRBJ2-1; maybe TRBD1 (6 bases). This CDR3 is 17 amino acids long. CDR1 is SQVTM and CDR2 is ANQGSEA in the germline V gene. Trimming cost V 0 bases and J 4 bases, with 19 bases left between them. The CDR3 nucleotides are TGCAGCGTTGAAGATCGTGAGGGGACAAGAGATTACAATGAGCAGTTCTTC. Translated, it gives CSVEDREGTRDYNEQFF.

The rearrangement joins TRBV4-1 to TRBJ1-5; D may be TRBD1 (5 bases). CDR1 is MGHRA and CDR2 is YSYEKL in the germline V gene. V dropped 0 bases and J dropped 4 bases, with 10 bases sitting between them. The CDR3 covers 15 residues. This chain's CDR3 is CASSQEVTENQPQHF. Here the CDR3 DNA reads TGCGCCAGCAGCCAAGAAGTGACAGAGAATCAGCCCCAGCATTTT.

The V gene is TRBV4-1, the J gene TRBJ2-7; D possibly uses TRBD1 or TRBD2 (5 bases each). The V gene's germline CDR1 is MGHRA and CDR2 YSYEKL. This CDR3 contains 16 residues. V was clipped by 1 base and J by 0 bases, with 13 bases between them. DNA of the CDR3: TGCGCCAGCAGCCAAGGGGGATCAGGGAGCTCCTACGAGCAGTACTTC. Translated: CASSQGGSGSSYEQYF.

The chain recombines TRBV5-1 with TRBJ1-6; D is uncertain. Trimming removed 5 bases from V and 7 bases from J, with 19 bases in between. The CDR3 extends over 16 amino acids. Per the germline V gene, CDR1 is SGHRS and CDR2 is YFSETQ. The CDR3 region is CASSSAGGIGNSPLHF. The CDR3 DNA reads as TGCGCCAGCAGTTCGGCAGGTGGTATCGGGAATTCACCCCTCCACTTT.

This clonotype has only a few counts. The rearrangement joins TRBV20-1 to TRBJ2-7; 14 bases agree with TRBD2. CDR3 length: 17 amino acids. The germline CDR1 and CDR2 sequences are DFQATT and SNEGSKA (reference sequence). After removal of 5 bases from V and 0 bases from J, the junction contained 9 bases not matched to a gene. CDR3: CSAPTSGRAGGSYEQYF. The CDR3, as DNA: TGCAGTGCTCCGACTAGCGGGAGGGCCGGGGGCTCCTACGAGCAGTACTTC.

This clonotype has just a few counts. V and J are TRBV7-8 and TRBJ2-7; 7 bases agree with TRBD1. The CDR3 covers 15 residues. V lost 4 bases to trimming and J lost 3 bases; unmatched junction nucleotides: 9. The germline CDR1 and CDR2 sequences are SGHVS and FQNEAQ. CDR3 amino acids: CASSSTGDPGYEQYF. CDR3 sequence (DNA): TGTGCCAGCAGCTCAACAGGGGATCCCGGCTACGAGCAGTACTTC.

The gene calls are TRBV27 and TRBJ2-2; TRBD2 might be the D (5 bases). Germline-derived CDR1 and CDR2 are MNHEY and SMNVEV (reference sequence). This CDR3 has 15 amino acids. Trimming cost V 0 bases and J 1 base, with 6 bases left between them. DNA of the CDR3: TGTGCCAGCAGTTTATCGGCGGGGAACACCGGGGAGCTGTTTTTT. Encoded protein: CASSLSAGNTGELFF.

The V gene is TRBV4-1, the J gene TRBJ2-7; 9 bases are shared with TRBD1. The junction had 9 bases not matched to a gene; V was cut back by 4 bases and J by 2 bases. The V gene's germline CDR1 is MGHRA and CDR2 YSYEKL. The CDR3 contains 16 residues. CDR3 amino acids: CASSRSPGTGTYEQYF. In nucleotides, the CDR3 is TGCGCCAGCAGCCGCTCACCCGGGACAGGGACCTACGAGCAGTACTTC.